A selection of T cell receptor beta chains follows, all from one sample in a study of radiotherapy plus CTLA-4 blockade in lung cancer. The repertoire was sequenced with immunoSEQ multiplex PCR; TCRdb's copy has only in-frame clones and lacks some. The sample lists tens of thousands of clones, 60% to 85% occurring once. The sample in question was peripheral blood, obtained from a patient treated with radiotherapy plus ipilimumab. The source is a human donor with non-small cell lung cancer that progressed on radiotherapy plus ipilimumab. CDR3s include the opening cysteine and the closing phenylalanine or tryptophan. The D gene is left open where the match is weak. Expanded clones are given a class, and other clones once, few, many or no size at all.

TRBJ2-1 . TRBV9 . CASSVNLLEGGYNEQFF TGTGCCAGCAGCGTAAACCTTCTCGAGGGCGGCTACAATGAGCAGTTCTTC
TRBJ2-3 TRBD2 TRBV11-2 . CASSLDSGSTDTQYF TGTGCCAGCAGCTTAGATAGCGGGAGCACAGATACGCAGTATTTT
TRBJ1-2 TRBD1 TRBV6-5 . CASSYSPTGEAYGYTF TGTGCCAGCAGTTACTCGCCGACAGGGGAAGCCTATGGCTACACCTTC
TRBJ1-1 TRBD1 TRBV27 . CASSWDRGRGSSTEAFF TGTGCCAGCAGCTGGGACAGGGGGCGCGGGTCGAGCACTGAAGCTTTCTTT
TRBJ2-2 . TRBV11-3 . CASSPFGGTGELFF TGTGCCAGCAGCCCCTTCGGTGGGACCGGGGAGCTGTTTTTT
TRBJ2-7 . TRBV9 . CASSPPGSNEQYF TGTGCCAGCAGCCCCCCCGGGTCTAACGAGCAGTACTTC
TRBJ2-1 TRBD2 TRBV19 . CASEKAGGPSIPFF TGTGCCAGTGAAAAAGCGGGAGGGCCTAGTATCCCGTTCTTC
TRBJ2-1 TRBD2 TRBV9 . CASSRGLVLDVEQFF TGTGCCAGCAGCCGCGGACTAGTCCTAGATGTTGAGCAGTTCTTC
TRBJ2-3 TRBD2 TRBV9 once CASSVGTSGRMVDTQYF TGTGCCAGCAGCGTTGGGACTAGCGGGAGGATGGTAGATACGCAGTATTTT
TRBJ1-2 . TRBV7-3 . CASSLGRGDGYTF TGTGCCAGCAGCTTAGGAAGGGGAGATGGCTACACCTTC
TRBJ2-3 TRBD2 TRBV2 . CASSAFRLAGSTDTQYF TGTGCCAGCAGTGCGTTCCGTCTAGCGGGGAGCACAGATACGCAGTATTTT
TRBJ2-7 TRBD2 TRBV28 . CASSSPASGRRIAYEQYF TGTGCCAGCAGTTCCCCTGCTAGCGGGAGGAGGATCGCCTACGAGCAGTACTTC
TRBJ1-4 TRBD1 TRBV4-1 . CASSKGTATNEKLFF TGCGCCAGCAGCAAAGGGACAGCAACTAATGAAAAACTGTTTTTT
TRBJ2-1 TRBD2 TRBV9 . CASSLRPGTSGTGNEQFF TGTGCCAGCAGCCTACGTCCCGGGACTAGCGGGACAGGCAATGAGCAGTTCTTC
TRBJ2-1 . TRBV13 few CASSLDGGLYNEQFF TGTGCCAGCAGCTTAGATGGGGGACTCTACAATGAGCAGTTCTTC
TRBJ1-1 . TRBV30 . CAWSYGFGTEAFF TGTGCCTGGAGTTACGGATTCGGGACTGAAGCTTTCTTT
TRBJ1-4 . TRBV28 . CASSLAFGTRDEKLFF TGTGCCAGCAGTTTAGCATTCGGGACACGAGATGAAAAACTGTTTTTT
TRBJ1-2 TRBD1 TRBV9 . CASSPTGIPLTGYTF TGTGCCAGCAGCCCGACAGGGATTCCCCTAACTGGCTACACCTTC
TRBJ1-1 . TRBV6-1 . CASSHLTLNTEAFF TGTGCCAGCAGCCACCTTACACTGAACACTGAAGCTTTCTTT
TRBJ1-5 TRBD1 TRBV2 . CASSGTGGSQPQHF TGTGCCAGCAGTGGGACAGGGGGATCACAGCCCCAGCATTTT
TRBJ2-3 TRBD2 TRBV5-1 few CASSLFSGRGVF TGCGCCAGCAGCTTGTTTTCGGGACGGGGGGTTTTT
TRBJ2-3 TRBD1 TRBV13 . CASSTRTGGLTDTQYF TGTGCCAGCAGCACCCGGACAGGGGGCTTGACAGATACGCAGTATTTT
TRBJ1-5 . TRBV21-1 few CASSSTGNQPQHF TGTGCCAGCAGCAGCACAGGCAATCAGCCCCAGCATTTT
TRBJ2-7 . TRBV4-1 . CASSQGNGVSSYEQYF TGCGCCAGCAGCCAGGGGAACGGAGTAAGCTCCTACGAGCAGTACTTC
TRBJ2-7 . TRBV19 . CASSIDHPRGYEQYF TGTGCCAGTAGTATCGACCACCCGCGGGGCTACGAGCAGTACTTC
TRBJ2-1 . TRBV7-2 . CASSLRASAWDEQFF TGTGCCAGCAGCCTAAGGGCTAGCGCTTGGGATGAGCAGTTCTTC
TRBJ1-5 . TRBV15 . CATSSRGGDQPQHF TGTGCCACCAGCAGCCGGGGGGGGGATCAGCCCCAGCATTTT
TRBJ1-4 . TRBV11-2 . CASSNKGFTNEKLFF TGTGCCAGCAGCAACAAGGGGTTCACTAATGAAAAACTGTTTTTT
TRBJ1-5 . TRBV6-1 . CASRKPGSGDQPQHF TGTGCCAGCAGAAAACCGGGATCGGGGGATCAGCCCCAGCATTTT
TRBJ2-3 TRBD1 TRBV5-1 . CASSPGQVADTQYF TGCGCCAGCAGCCCTGGACAGGTCGCAGATACGCAGTATTTT
TRBJ1-2 TRBD1 TRBV18 . CASSVDRGRSYGYTF TGTGCCAGCTCGGTGGACAGGGGAAGAAGCTATGGCTACACCTTC
TRBJ2-1 . TRBV28 few CASSSVGGEQFF TGTGCCAGCAGCTCCGTTGGCGGTGAGCAGTTCTTC
TRBJ2-5 . TRBV6-1 once CASSGTATQETQYF TGTGCCAGCAGTGGGACGGCAACTCAAGAGACCCAGTACTTC
TRBJ2-1 . TRBV7-3 . CASSPAGGSSYNEQFF TGTGCCAGCAGCCCCGCCGGCGGAAGCTCCTACAATGAGCAGTTCTTC
TRBJ2-2 TRBD2 TRBV15 . CATSSISGGPGELFF TGTGCCACCAGCAGTATCTCGGGAGGGCCCGGGGAGCTGTTTTTT
TRBJ2-7 . TRBV7-9 . CASSLVGGYEQYF TGTGCCAGCAGCTTAGTGGGGGGCTACGAGCAGTACTTC
TRBJ1-2 TRBD1 TRBV15 few CATSRTGNPGYGYTF TGTGCCACCAGCAGGACAGGGAATCCTGGCTATGGCTACACCTTC
TRBJ1-1 TRBD1 TRBV29-1 . CSARSGTGDPEAFF TGCAGCGCTCGCTCCGGGACAGGGGACCCTGAAGCTTTCTTT
TRBJ2-6 . TRBV5-8 . CASSLDYRGNVLTF TGTGCCAGCAGCTTGGACTATCGGGGCAACGTCCTGACTTTC
TRBJ1-1 . TRBV4-1 . CASSQGRLGVNTEAFF TGCGCCAGCAGCCAAGGGCGGTTAGGGGTGAACACTGAAGCTTTCTTT
TRBJ1-4 TRBD1 TRBV4-2 . CASSQTGTGGEKLFF TGTGCCAGCAGCCAAACTGGGACAGGGGGGGAAAAACTGTTTTTT
TRBJ1-2 . TRBV19 few CASSMAQTNYGYTF TGTGCCAGTAGTATGGCTCAGACTAACTATGGCTACACCTTC
TRBJ1-1 . TRBV18 . CASSPSGTEAFF TGTGCCAGCTCACCTTCCGGCACTGAAGCTTTCTTT
TRBJ2-1 . TRBV7-3 . CASSPNRGGYNEQFF TGTGCCAGCAGCCCGAACAGGGGAGGGTACAATGAGCAGTTCTTC
TRBJ1-4 . TRBV7-2 . CASSLAAHPSEKLFF TGTGCCAGCAGCTTAGCGGCACACCCGAGTGAAAAACTGTTTTTT
TRBJ2-1 . TRBV7-7 . CASSDGPSSYNEQFF TGTGCCAGCAGCGACGGACCGAGCTCCTACAATGAGCAGTTCTTC